Listed below are T cell receptor beta chains from one sample, sequenced in a study of blood T cell repertoires in COVID-19. Here immunoSEQ multiplex PCR was the method, and the copy in TCRdb shows in-frame clones only, minus some. In the table there are 160,000 or so clones, about 79% of which are singletons. Sequencing input: PBMCs or T cells enriched from blood (not recorded which). The receptor source for this set is a man aged 50-59 years who had recovered from COVID-19. CDR3s leave out the opening cysteine and the closing phenylalanine or tryptophan. Fields, in order: CDR3 protein, V gene.

ASSTSWSYEQY	TRBV19
ASSPRQGAGEQY	TRBV18
ASSLDQGSETQY	TRBV11-2
AWRTGTESF	TRBV30
ASSDRGLKNTEAF	TRBV3-1/TRBV3-2
ATSDPGQADTQY	TRBV24-1
ASSIRRANTEAF	TRBV19
ASSPAGGNTEAF	TRBV18
ASSPPSSYNEQF	TRBV18
ASRRTNQPQH	TRBV2
ASSHPGRGHTEAF	TRBV3-1/TRBV3-2
ASTLERDTEAF	TRBV6-5
ASSAQGLNEKLF	TRBV7-9
ASSQDTDISYEQY	TRBV4-1
ASRVGHSGNTIY	TRBV28
ASSSIGYPHQPQH	TRBV7-2
ASSQEERQLSSGNTIY	TRBV4-1
ASRTGGGGANTEAF	TRBV6-6
ASTGTLGPQH	TRBV12-3/TRBV12-4
ASGQGGDTQY	TRBV6-5
ASRSFGQENTEAF	TRBV5-1
ASSPGLAGDTFYEQY	TRBV4-2
ASITGGAADTQY	TRBV6-5
ASSDYRDYTEAF	TRBV25-1
ASSFSRNTEAF	TRBV5-8
ASSVTGGADRNQPQH	TRBV4-1
SVEVDSGNTIY	TRBV29-1
ASSLTNRGGYNEQF	TRBV27
ASSQGQGVYNEQF	TRBV5-4
ASSPGQDSANYGYT	TRBV5-1
ASSFNQGGQPQH	TRBV6-5
ASSYDRDRLNYGYT	TRBV5-4
ASSGTAQETQY	TRBV10-2
AKRGAYQETQY	TRBV5-1
ASSIDRGQAADEKLF	TRBV19
ASSLVRAEQF	TRBV5-1
ASSGGTQLYSTDTQY	TRBV5-1
ASSRGQTEEQF	TRBV7-9
ASSEAYRGDTQY	TRBV6-1
ASSLARNSNQPQH	TRBV7-2
AWRTSGSYEQY	TRBV30
ASSVESIGNTIY	TRBV9